This entry features one TCR beta chain sequence. Its antigen is unknown. The data were taken from a study of lymphopenia after photon versus proton radiotherapy. General observations from the study: In patients who died, overall survival fell as post-nadir TCR diversity dropped more.

Trimming cost V 5 bases and J 5 bases; bases outside gene matches: 4. CDR1 MDHEN and CDR2 SYDVKM come from the germline V gene. This CDR3 spans 15 amino acids. Data came from immunoSEQ multiplex PCR; TCRdb stores just in-frame clones and leaves some out. The data hold some 55,000 clones, with about four fifths observed a single time. The material was peripheral blood, obtained from a patient treated with photon-based radiotherapy. The TCR sequence derives from a man between 50 and 59 years old with gastric cancer. This chain links TRBV28 with TRBJ2-2; 11 bases match TRBD2. DNA of the CDR3: TGTGCCAGCAGTCTGGGACTAGCGGAGACCGGGGAGCTGTTTTTT. This sequence encodes CASSLGLAETGELFF.